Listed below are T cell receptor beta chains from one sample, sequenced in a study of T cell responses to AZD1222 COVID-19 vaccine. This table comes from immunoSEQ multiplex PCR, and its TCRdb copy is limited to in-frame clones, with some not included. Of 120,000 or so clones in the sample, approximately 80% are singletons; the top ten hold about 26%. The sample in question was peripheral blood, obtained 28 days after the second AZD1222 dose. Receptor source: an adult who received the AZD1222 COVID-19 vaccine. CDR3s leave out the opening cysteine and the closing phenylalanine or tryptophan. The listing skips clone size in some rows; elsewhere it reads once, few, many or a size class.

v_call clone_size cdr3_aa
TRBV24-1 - ATSQTAVGDTQY
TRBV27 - ASGGQGHEQF
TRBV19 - ASSIRVGTEAF
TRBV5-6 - ASSQRTGKQY
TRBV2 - ASSGFLSNQPQH
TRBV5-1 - ASSWQGSSYNEQF
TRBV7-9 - ASIKNGGTHNEQF
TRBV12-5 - ASGDRSDNEQF
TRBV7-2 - ASSLGRRGQAEAF
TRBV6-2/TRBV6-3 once ASSYSATANTGELF
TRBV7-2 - ASSLPRRGSTDTQY
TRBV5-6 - ASSLEQTGSGYT
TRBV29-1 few SVSDGYNSPLH
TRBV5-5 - ATETGNSLQETQY
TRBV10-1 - ASSERQDTEAF
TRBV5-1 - ASSSIDAQGSEQF
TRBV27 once ASSLFATGSGGTKNIQY
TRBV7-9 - ASSRPLNTEAF
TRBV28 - ASSPLGYGYT
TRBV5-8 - ASSRAGGTSSGNTIY
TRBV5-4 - ASSLAGGETQY
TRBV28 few ASSSRPREQY
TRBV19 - ASSSRKIYGYT
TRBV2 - ASRITAVGELF
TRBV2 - ASSGGQFSSSGANVLT
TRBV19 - ASSMGIAGGQETQY
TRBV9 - ASRVPGRIHGYT
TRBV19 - ASSITGTGAYGYT
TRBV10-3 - AISAIEGTEAF
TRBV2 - ASSDDSLEQY
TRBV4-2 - ASSPAGGRAGNTIY
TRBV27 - ASSPSQGESNQPQH
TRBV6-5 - ASSYSGQGTYGYT
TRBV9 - ASSPEDSNYEQY
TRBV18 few ASSPPGQGTGSYEQY
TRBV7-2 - ASSLLRGAGGLFEAF
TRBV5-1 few ASSLEQFRTEAF
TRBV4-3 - ASSQDGREKLF
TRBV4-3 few ASSQGAQGNTEAF
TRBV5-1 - ASSLPGGNTGELF
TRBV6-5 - ASSYSQGHTGELF
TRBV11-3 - ASSLGSETEAF
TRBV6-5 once ASKPGQDSYGYT
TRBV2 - ASSVGEEAF
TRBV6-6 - ASSLLTGVIGYGYT
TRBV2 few ASSRGRDEAF